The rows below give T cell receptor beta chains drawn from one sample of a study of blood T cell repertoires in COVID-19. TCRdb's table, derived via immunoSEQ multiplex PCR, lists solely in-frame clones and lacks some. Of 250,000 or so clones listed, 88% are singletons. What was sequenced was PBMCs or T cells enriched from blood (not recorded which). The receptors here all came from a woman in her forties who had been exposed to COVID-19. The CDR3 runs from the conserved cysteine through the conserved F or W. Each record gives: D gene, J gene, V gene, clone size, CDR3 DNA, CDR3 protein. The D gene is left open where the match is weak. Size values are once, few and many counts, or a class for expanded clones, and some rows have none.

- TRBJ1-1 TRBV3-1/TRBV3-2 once TGTGCCAGCAGCCAAGAAAGGACGGTAGGCAGGGCCCAGAACACTGAAGCTTTCTTT CASSQERTVGRAQNTEAFF
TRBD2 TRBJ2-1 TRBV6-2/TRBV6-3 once TGTGCCAGCAGTTACTCCCCTAGCGGGGGGCTCGAGCAGTTCTTC CASSYSPSGGLEQFF
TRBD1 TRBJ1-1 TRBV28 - TGTGCCAGCAGTTTCAGGACAGGGCGGGCTGAAGCTTTCTTT CASSFRTGRAEAFF
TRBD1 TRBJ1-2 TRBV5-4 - TGTGCCAGCAGCGCAAACGACAGGGATTCGGGCTACACCTTC CASSANDRDSGYTF
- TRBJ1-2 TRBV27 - TGTGCCAGCAGTCCAACCAGCGTAAACTATGGCTACACCTTC CASSPTSVNYGYTF
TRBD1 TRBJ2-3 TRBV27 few TGTGCCAGCAGAAAACAGGGGGCGACCACAGATACGCAGTATTTT CASRKQGATTDTQYF
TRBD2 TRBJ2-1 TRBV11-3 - TGTGCCAGCAGCTTGCAACTCCCGGGACTAGCGGAATACAATGAGCAGTTCTTC CASSLQLPGLAEYNEQFF
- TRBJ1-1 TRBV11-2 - TGTGCCAGCAGCCCTTTCTCGGGGGGCGCGAATCTGAACACTGAAGCTTTCTTT CASSPFSGGANLNTEAFF
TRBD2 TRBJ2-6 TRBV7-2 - TGTGCCAGCAGCATAAAATCCCGCGGGGGTGCAGGGGCCAACGTCCTGACTTTC CASSIKSRGGAGANVLTF
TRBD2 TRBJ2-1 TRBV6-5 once TGTGCCAGCAGTTACGTCGGGAGGGCCGACAATGAGCAGTTCTTC CASSYVGRADNEQFF
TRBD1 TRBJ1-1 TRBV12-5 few TGTGCTAGTGGTTTGGGGGCAGGGGGCTGGGGCACTGAAGCTTTCTTT CASGLGAGGWGTEAFF
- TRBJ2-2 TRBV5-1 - TGTGCCAGCAGCTTGGTCCAGGGTGGCACCGGGGAGCTGTTTTTT CASSLVQGGTGELFF
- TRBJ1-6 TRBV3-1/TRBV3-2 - TGTGCCAGCAGCTTTTCTCTTCAGGGATCCTATAATTCACCCCTCCACTTT CASSFSLQGSYNSPLHF
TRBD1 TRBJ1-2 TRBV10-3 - TGTGCCATCGGAGGACAGGAACTTAACTATGGCTACACCTTC CAIGGQELNYGYTF
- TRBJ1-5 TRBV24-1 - TGTGCCACCAGTGACCCCCGACAGCACAATCAGCCCCAGCATTTT CATSDPRQHNQPQHF
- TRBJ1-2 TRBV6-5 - TGTGCCAGCATATTGGCAGGGCTAGATGGCTACACCTTC CASILAGLDGYTF
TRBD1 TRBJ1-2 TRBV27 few TGTGCCAGCAGTTTGCGACAGGGGGTTACTAACTATGGCTACACCTTC CASSLRQGVTNYGYTF
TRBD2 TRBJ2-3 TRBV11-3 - TGTGCCAGCAGCTTAGTTCCGCTTGGGCTAGCGGGCACAGATACGCAGTATTTT CASSLVPLGLAGTDTQYF
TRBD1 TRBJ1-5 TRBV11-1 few TGTGCCAGCAGCTGGGGACAGGGGGCGAAGCAGCCCCAGCATTTT CASSWGQGAKQPQHF
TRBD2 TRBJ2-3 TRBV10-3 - TGTGCCATCAGTGACATAGCGGGGGCTCGGAGCACAGATACGCAGTATTTT CAISDIAGARSTDTQYF